This T cell receptor beta chain was observed in a study of CD8 T cells in ankylosing spondylitis. Study-wide results and caveats: With a CD8+ phenotype, disease-linked clones were relatively rare in peripheral blood. Ankylosing spondylitis blood appeared to be characterized by a TCR beta motif of about eight highly homologous variants.

This clonotype has only one observation. Its antigen is as yet unknown. Generation of TCR beta libraries employed quantitative 5'-RACE incorporating molecular barcodes. TCRdb passed the 5' RACE reads through MiXCR, listing each CDR3 protein once. The table records tens of thousands of distinct CDR3 sequences, approximately 6% of them present only once. Germline-derived CDR1 and CDR2 are ENHRY and SYGVKD. The CDR3 totals 15 residues. V dropped 0 bases and J dropped 7; count of bases not matched to a gene: 7. The source material was synovial fluid, either unsorted or a sorted T cell fraction (not recorded which). The clonotype was recovered from a male donor with ankylosing spondylitis. The chain employs TRBV10-3 and TRBJ2-3; TRBD1 matches at 7 bases. The CDR3 DNA reads as TGTGCCATCAGTGAGTCTCAAGGGGGCTTCCATACGCAGTATTTT. The encoded protein is CAISESQGGFHTQYF.